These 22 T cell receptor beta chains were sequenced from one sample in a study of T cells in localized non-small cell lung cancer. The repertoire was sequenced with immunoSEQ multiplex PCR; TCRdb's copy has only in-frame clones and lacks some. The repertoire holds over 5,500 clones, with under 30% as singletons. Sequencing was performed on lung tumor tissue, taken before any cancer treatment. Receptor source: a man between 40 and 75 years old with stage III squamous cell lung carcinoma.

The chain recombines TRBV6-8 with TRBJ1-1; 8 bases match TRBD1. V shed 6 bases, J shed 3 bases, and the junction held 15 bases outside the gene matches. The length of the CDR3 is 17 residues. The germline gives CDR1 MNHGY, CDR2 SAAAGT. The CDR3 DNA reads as TGTGCCAGCAGGAGGACAGGGTCTAATATCAAGGACACTGAAGCTTTCTTT. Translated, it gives CASRRTGSNIKDTEAFF.

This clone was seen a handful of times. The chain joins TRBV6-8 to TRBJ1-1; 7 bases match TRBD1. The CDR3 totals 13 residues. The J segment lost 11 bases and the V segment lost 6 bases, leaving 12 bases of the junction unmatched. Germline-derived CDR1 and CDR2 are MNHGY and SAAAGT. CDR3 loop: CASSLDRAGWAFF. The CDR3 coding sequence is TGTGCCAGCAGCCTCGACAGGGCCGGATGGGCTTTCTTT.

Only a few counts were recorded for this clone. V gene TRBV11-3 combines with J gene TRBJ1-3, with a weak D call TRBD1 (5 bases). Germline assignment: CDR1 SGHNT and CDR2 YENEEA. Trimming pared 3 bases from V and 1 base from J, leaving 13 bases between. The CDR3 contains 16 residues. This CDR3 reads CASSLGLTKSGNTIYF. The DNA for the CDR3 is TGTGCCAGCAGCTTGGGACTTACGAAGTCTGGAAACACCATATATTTT.

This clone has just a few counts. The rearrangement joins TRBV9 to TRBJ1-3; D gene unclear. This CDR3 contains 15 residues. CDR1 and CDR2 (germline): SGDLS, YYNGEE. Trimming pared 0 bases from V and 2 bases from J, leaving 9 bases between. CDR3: CASSVGDGAGNTIYF. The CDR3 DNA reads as TGTGCCAGCAGCGTAGGGGATGGGGCTGGAAACACCATATATTTT.

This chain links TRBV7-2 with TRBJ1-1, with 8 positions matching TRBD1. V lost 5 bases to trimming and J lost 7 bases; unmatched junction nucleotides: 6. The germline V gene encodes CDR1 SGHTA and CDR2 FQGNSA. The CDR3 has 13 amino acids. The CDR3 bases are TGTGCCAGCAGCAAGGACAGGGCGGGTGAAGCTTTCTTT. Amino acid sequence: CASSKDRAGEAFF. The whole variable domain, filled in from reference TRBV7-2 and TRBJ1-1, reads GAGVSQSPSNKVTEKGKDVELRCDPISGHTALYWYRQSLGQGLEFLIYFQGNSAPDKSGLPSDRFSAERTGGSVSTLTIQRTQQEDSAVYLCASSKDRAGEAFFGQGTRLTVV.

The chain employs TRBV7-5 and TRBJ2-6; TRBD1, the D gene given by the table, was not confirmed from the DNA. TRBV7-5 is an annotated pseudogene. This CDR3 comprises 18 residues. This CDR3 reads CASTDRDSFLSGANVLTF. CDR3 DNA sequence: TGTGCCAGCACAGACCGGGACAGTTTTCTCTCTGGGGCCAACGTCCTGACTTTC.

The CDR3 is CATSRVREGPQDTQYF. CDR3 nucleotides: TGTGCCACCAGCAGAGTGCGTGAGGGCCCCCAGGATACGCAGTATTTT. The rearrangement uses TRBV15 and TRBJ2-3, with a tentative D call TRBD2 (5 bases). Germline values: CDR1 LNHNV, CDR2 YYDKDF (reference sequence). The CDR3 consists of 16 residues. V was trimmed by 1 base and J by 6 bases, leaving 17 bases between them.

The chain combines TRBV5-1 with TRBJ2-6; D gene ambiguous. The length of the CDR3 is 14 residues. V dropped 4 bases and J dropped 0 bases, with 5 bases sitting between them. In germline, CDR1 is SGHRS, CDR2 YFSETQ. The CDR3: CASSPTSGANVLTF. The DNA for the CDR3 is TGCGCCAGCAGCCCGACCTCTGGGGCCAACGTCCTGACTTTC.

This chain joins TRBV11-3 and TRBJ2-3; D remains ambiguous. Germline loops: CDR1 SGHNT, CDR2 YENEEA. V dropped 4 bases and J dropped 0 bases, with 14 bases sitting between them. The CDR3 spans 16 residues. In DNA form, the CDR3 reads TGTGCCAGCAGCTCGAGTTTAAAACGTAGCACAGATACGCAGTATTTT. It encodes CASSSSLKRSTDTQYF.

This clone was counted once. CDR3 nucleotide sequence: TGCAGCGGCCGAAACAGGGCATCCTACGAGCAGTACTTC. Protein sequence: CSGRNRASYEQYF. V usage is TRBV29-1 and J usage is TRBJ2-7; possible D gene TRBD1, 6 bases. CDR1 SQVTM and CDR2 ANQGSEA come from the germline V gene. The CDR3 is 13 residues long. The V end was cut by 7 bases, the J end by 1 base, with 14 bases between.

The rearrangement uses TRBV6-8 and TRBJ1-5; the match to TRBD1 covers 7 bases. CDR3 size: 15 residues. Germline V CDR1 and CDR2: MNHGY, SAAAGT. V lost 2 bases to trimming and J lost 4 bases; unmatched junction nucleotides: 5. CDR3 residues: CASSYRDRVNQPQHF. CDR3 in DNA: TGTGCCAGCAGTTACCGAGACAGGGTAAATCAGCCCCAGCATTTT.

The CDR3: CASTLGHSRGYTF. Written as DNA, the CDR3 is TGTGCCAGCACCTTAGGCCACTCGAGGGGCTACACCTTC. This chain links TRBV28 with TRBJ1-2; unclear D gene. This CDR3 contains 13 residues. Trimming cost V 7 bases and J 8 bases, with 17 bases left between them. CDR1 and CDR2 from the germline V gene are MDHEN and SYDVKM.

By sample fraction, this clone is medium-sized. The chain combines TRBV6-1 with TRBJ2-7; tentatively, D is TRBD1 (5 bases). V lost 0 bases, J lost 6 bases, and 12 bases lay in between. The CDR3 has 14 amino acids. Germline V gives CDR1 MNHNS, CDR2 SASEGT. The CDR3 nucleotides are TGTGCCAGCAGTGAAGCAGGGGAAGTGGTCGAGCAGTACTTC. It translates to CASSEAGEVVEQYF.

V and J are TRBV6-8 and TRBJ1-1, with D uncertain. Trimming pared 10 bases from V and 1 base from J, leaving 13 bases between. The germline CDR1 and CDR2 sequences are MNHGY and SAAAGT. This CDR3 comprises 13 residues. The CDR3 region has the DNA TGTGCCACCCTCAGAATTGGGAACACTGAAGCTTTCTTT. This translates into CATLRIGNTEAFF.

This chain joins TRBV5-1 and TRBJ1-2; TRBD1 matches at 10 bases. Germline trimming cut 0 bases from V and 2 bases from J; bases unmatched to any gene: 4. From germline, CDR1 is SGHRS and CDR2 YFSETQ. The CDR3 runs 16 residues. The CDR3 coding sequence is TGCGCCAGCAGCTTGGTCGACAGGGGGCTCAACTATGGCTACACCTTC. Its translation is CASSLVDRGLNYGYTF.

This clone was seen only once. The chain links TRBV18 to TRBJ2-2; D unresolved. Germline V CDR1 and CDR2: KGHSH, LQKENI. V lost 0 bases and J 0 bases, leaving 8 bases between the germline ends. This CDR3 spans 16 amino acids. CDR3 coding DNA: TGTGCCAGCTCACCACCTAACCATTCGAACACCGGGGAGCTGTTTTTT. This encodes CASSPPNHSNTGELFF.

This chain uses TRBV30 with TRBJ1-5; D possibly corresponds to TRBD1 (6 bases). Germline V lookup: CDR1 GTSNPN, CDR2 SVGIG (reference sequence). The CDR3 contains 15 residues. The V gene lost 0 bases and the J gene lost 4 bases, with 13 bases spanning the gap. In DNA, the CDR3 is TGTGCCTGGAGTGTACCACTACAGGGAAATCAGCCCCAGCATTTT. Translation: CAWSVPLQGNQPQHF.

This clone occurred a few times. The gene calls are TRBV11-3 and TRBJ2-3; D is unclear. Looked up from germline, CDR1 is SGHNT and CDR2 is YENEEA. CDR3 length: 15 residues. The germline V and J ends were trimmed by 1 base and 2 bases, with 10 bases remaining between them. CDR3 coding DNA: TGTGCCAGCAGCTTAGTCCCAGGAGACACAGATACGCAGTATTTT. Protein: CASSLVPGDTDTQYF. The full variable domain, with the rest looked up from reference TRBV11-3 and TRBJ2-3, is EAGVVQSPRYKIIEKKQPVAFWCNPISGHNTLYWYLQNLGQGPELLIRYENEEAVDDSQLPKDRFSAERLKGVDSTLKIQPAELGDSAVYLCASSLVPGDTDTQYFGPGTRLTVL.

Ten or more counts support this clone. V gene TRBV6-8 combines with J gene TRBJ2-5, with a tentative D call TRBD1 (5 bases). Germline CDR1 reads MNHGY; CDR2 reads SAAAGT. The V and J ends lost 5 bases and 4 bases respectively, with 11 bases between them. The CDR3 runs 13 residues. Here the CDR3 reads CASSGAARETQYF. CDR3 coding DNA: TGTGCCAGCAGTGGGGCGGCTCGAGAGACCCAGTACTTC.

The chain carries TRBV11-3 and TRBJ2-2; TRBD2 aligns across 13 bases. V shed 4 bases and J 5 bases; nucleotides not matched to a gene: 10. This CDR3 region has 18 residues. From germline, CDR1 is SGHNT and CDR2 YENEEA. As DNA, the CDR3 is TGTGCCAGCAGCTCCGGACTAGCGGGAGTTCGAGGAACCGGGGAGCTGTTTTTT. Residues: CASSSGLAGVRGTGELFF.

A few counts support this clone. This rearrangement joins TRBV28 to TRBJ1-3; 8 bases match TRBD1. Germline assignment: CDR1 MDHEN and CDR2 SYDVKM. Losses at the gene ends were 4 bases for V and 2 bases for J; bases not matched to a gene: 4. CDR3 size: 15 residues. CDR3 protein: CASSSRGPTGNTIYF. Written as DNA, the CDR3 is TGTGCCAGCAGTTCCAGGGGGCCGACTGGAAACACCATATATTTT.

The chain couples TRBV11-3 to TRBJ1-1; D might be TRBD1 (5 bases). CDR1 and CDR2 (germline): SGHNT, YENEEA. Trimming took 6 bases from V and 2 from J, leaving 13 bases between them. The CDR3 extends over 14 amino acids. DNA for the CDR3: TGTGCCAGCAGGGAACAGGTGGACAACACTGAAGCTTTCTTT. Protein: CASREQVDNTEAFF.